This T cell receptor beta chain was observed in a study of T cells in Graves' hyperthyroidism and ophthalmopathy. The hyperthyroidism was newly diagnosed and had lasted under 2 months; the patients were aged 18 to 65. The CDR3 runs to 15 residues. Germline assignment: CDR1 SGHRS and CDR2 YFSETQ. The V end lost 0 bases, the J end lost 1 base, and 10 bases lay between the germline ends. It was RNA transcripts that yielded the amplified TCR beta CDR3 regions. The study used the HTBI primer set for a first-round RT-PCR of the TCR CDR3. TCRdb itself ran the multiplex PCR reads through MiXCR, one entry per CDR3 protein. The sample holds fewer than 350,000 distinct CDR3 sequences, around 23% seen once.

Source material: blood. The chain employs TRBV5-1 and TRBJ1-1; D is unresolved. The TCR originated in a woman in her 50s with Graves' hyperthyroidism. The CDR3 protein is CASSLVGKPNTEAFF. The CDR3 DNA sequence: TGCGCCAGCAGCTTGGTGGGCAAACCGAACACTGAAGCTTTCTTT.